A selection of T cell receptor beta chains follows, all from one sample in a study of blood T cell repertoires in COVID-19. Using immunoSEQ multiplex PCR, the repertoire was profiled, and TCRdb retains in-frame clones only, with some absent. The table includes about 90,000 clones, about 89% detected once. Material: peripheral blood. Every receptor here comes from a woman aged 70-85 years with acute or convalescent COVID-19. The conserved cysteine and the conserved F or W are not part of the CDR3 here. The order of the fields is J gene, V gene, CDR3 protein.

J: TRBJ1-5
V: TRBV18
CDR3: ASSPGTESNQPQH

J: TRBJ2-2
V: TRBV24-1
CDR3: ATSDLSGSGELF

J: TRBJ1-5
V: TRBV15
CDR3: ATSRKGVSQPQH

J: TRBJ1-4
V: TRBV5-1
CDR3: ASSLGGVLEEKLF

J: TRBJ2-7
V: TRBV11-1
CDR3: ASSLMQGSYEQY

J: TRBJ1-4
V: TRBV5-1
CDR3: ASSLGASTNEKLF

J: TRBJ1-6
V: TRBV6-6
CDR3: ASRPGANSPLH

J: TRBJ1-1
V: TRBV6-5
CDR3: ASSRQARNTEAF

J: TRBJ2-1
V: TRBV7-9
CDR3: ASSLPWDRYNEQF

J: TRBJ1-5
V: TRBV6-5
CDR3: ASSRGRQPQH

J: TRBJ2-1
V: TRBV18
CDR3: ASSPYGGSEQF

J: TRBJ2-5
V: TRBV4-2
CDR3: ASSQAGVERKGTQY

J: TRBJ1-3
V: TRBV28
CDR3: ASSNRGGSGNTIY

J: TRBJ2-5
V: TRBV2
CDR3: ASQSGVRPTQY

J: TRBJ1-6
V: TRBV5-1
CDR3: ASSLWTGSSSPLH